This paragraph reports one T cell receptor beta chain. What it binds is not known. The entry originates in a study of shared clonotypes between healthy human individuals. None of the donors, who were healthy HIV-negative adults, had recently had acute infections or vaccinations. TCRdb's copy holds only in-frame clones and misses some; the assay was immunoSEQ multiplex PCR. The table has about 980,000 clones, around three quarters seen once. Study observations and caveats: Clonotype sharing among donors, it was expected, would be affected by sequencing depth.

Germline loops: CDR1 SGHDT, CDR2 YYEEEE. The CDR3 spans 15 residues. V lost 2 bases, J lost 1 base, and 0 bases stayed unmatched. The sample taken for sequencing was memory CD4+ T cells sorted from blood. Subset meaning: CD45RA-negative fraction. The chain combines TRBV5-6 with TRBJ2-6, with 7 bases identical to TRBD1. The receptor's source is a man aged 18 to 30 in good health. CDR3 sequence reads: CASSLQGSGANVLTF. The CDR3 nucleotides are TGTGCCAGCAGCTTACAGGGGTCTGGGGCCAACGTCCTGACTTTC. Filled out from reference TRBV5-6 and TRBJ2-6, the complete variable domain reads DAGVTQSPTHLIKTRGQQVTLRCSPKSGHDTVSWYQQALGQGPQFIFQYYEEEERQRGNFPDRFSGHQFPNYSSELNVNALLLGDSALYLCASSLQGSGANVLTFGAGSRLTVL.